The sequence of this T cell receptor beta chain was determined in a study of T cells in localized non-small cell lung cancer. The protocol was immunoSEQ multiplex PCR, while the TCRdb copy is restricted to in-frame clones and leaves out a portion. The profile shows about 25,000 clones, 80% to 95% of them singletons. This CDR3 is 12 amino acids long. Germline CDR1 reads MNHEY; CDR2 reads SMNVEV (reference sequence). V shed 9 bases, J shed 4 bases, and the junction held 5 bases outside the gene matches. Sequenced material: peripheral blood, taken before any cancer treatment. This clonotype originated in a woman aged 40 to 75 with stage I lung adenocarcinoma. This rearrangement joins TRBV27 to TRBJ1-1; 7 bases fit TRBD1. In DNA, the CDR3 is TGTGCCAGTAAGGGGGCGGGCACTGAAGCTTTCTTT. It is translated as CASKGAGTEAFF.